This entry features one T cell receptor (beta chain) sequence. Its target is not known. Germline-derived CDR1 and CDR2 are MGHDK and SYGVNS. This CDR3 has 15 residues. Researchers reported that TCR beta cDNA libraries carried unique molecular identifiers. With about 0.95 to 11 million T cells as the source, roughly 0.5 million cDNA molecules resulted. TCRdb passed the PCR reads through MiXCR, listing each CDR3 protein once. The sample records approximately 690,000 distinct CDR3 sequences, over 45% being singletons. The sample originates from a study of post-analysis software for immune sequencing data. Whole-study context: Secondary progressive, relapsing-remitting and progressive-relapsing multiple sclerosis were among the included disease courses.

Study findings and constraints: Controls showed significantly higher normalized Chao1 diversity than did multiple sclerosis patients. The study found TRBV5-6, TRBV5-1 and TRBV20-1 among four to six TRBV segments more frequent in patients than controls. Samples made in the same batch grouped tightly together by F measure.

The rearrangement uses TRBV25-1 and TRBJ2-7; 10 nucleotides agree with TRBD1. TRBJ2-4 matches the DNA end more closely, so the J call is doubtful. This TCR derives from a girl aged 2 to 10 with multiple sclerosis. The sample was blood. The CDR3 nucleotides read TGTGCCAGCAGTGACCAACCGGGACAGGGGAACATTCAGTACTTC. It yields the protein CASSDQPGQGNIQYF.